A selection of T cell receptor beta chains follows, all from one sample in a study of Graves' ophthalmopathy and Graves' hyperthyroidism. TCRdb ran MiXCR on the multiplex PCR reads and lists one entry per CDR3 protein. This table holds hundreds of thousands of distinct CDR3 sequences, under 25% found once. Source material: peripheral blood. These receptors all come from a woman younger than 35 with stable Graves' hyperthyroidism. CDR3s include the opening cysteine and the closing phenylalanine or tryptophan. The D gene is left open where the match is weak. Some rows mark clone size as missing; the rest say once, few, many or name a class of expanded clone.

TRBV7-2,many,TRBJ2-7,12,-,CASSLALGSQYF,TGTGCCAGCAGCTTAGCGCTAGGGTCGCAGTACTTC
TRBV29-1,many,TRBJ2-7,12,-,CSVSDYFSEQYF,TGCAGCGTGTCGGACTATTTCAGCGAGCAGTACTTC
TRBV6-4,-,TRBJ2-5,13,TRBD1,CASSGTGDETQYF,TGTGCCAGCAGTGGGACAGGGGACGAGACCCAGTACTTC
TRBV12-5,-,TRBJ2-4,18,TRBD1,CASGRHLGQGRAKNIQYF,TGTGCTAGTGGTCGTCATCTCGGACAGGGGAGGGCCAAAAACATTCAGTACTTC
TRBV19,many,TRBJ1-2,13,TRBD1,CASSPDRVGGYTF,TGTGCCAGTAGCCCCGACAGGGTTGGTGGCTACACCTTC
TRBV18,many,TRBJ1-1,15,-,CASSPRDTLNTEAFF,TGTGCCAGCTCACCGCGGGACACCCTTAACACTGAAGCTTTCTTT
TRBV2,few,TRBJ1-6,15,TRBD1,CASSKGGQGNSPLHF,TGTGCCAGCAGTAAGGGAGGACAGGGGAATTCACCCCTCCACTTT
TRBV20-1,many,TRBJ2-2,15,TRBD2,CSARDGGRAVGELFF,TGCAGTGCTAGAGATGGCGGGAGGGCCGTCGGGGAGCTGTTTTTT
TRBV30,few,TRBJ1-1,14,-,CAWSVPPVNTEAFF,TGTGCCTGGAGTGTACCGCCGGTGAACACTGAAGCTTTCTTT
TRBV6-2/TRBV6-3,many,TRBJ2-7,14,-,CASSYSAEAYEQYF,TGTGCCAGCAGTTACTCAGCGGAGGCCTACGAGCAGTACTTC
TRBV5-1,few,TRBJ2-2,16,-,CASSFPGQRYTGELFF,TGCGCCAGCAGCTTCCCAGGACAGAGATACACCGGGGAGCTGTTTTTT
TRBV2,many,TRBJ2-7,14,-,CASTLGQGVHEQYF,TGTGCCAGCACCTTGGGGCAGGGCGTCCACGAGCAGTACTTC
TRBV12-3/TRBV12-4,many,TRBJ2-2,11,-,CASSFSEELFF,TGTGCCAGCAGTTTCAGCGAGGAGCTGTTTTTT
TRBV30,-,TRBJ1-3,17,-,CAWSVVSYRRTRNTIYF,TGTGCCTGGAGTGTTGTGTCGTACAGACGTACCCGAAACACCATATATTTT
TRBV6-5,many,TRBJ2-5,17,TRBD2,CASSYRTGTSGEETQYF,TGTGCCAGCAGTTACCGTACCGGGACTAGCGGGGAAGAGACCCAGTACTTC
TRBV19,many,TRBJ1-1,12,TRBD1,CASARQGAEAFF,TGTGCCAGTGCCCGACAGGGGGCTGAAGCTTTCTTT
TRBV6-2/TRBV6-3,-,TRBJ2-5,15,-,CASSPQGGAEETQYF,TGTGCCAGCAGTCCTCAGGGGGGAGCGGAAGAGACCCAGTACTTC
TRBV6-6,many,TRBJ1-1,20,TRBD1,CASEWRGTGGHPWKNTEAFF,TGTGCCAGCGAGTGGAGGGGGACAGGGGGCCATCCCTGGAAAAACACTGAAGCTTTCTTT
TRBV12-3/TRBV12-4,many,TRBJ1-1,12,-,CASSPGTDEAFF,TGTGCCAGCAGCCCAGGGACGGATGAAGCTTTCTTT
TRBV30,-,TRBJ2-7,16,TRBD2,CAWSVGLAGDGYEQYF,TGTGCCTGGAGTGTAGGGTTAGCGGGAGACGGGTACGAGCAGTACTTC
TRBV20-1,many,TRBJ2-7,12,TRBD1,CSARDREWEQYF,TGCAGTGCTAGGGACAGGGAGTGGGAGCAGTACTTC
TRBV7-2,many,TRBJ1-5,13,-,CASSPSGDQPQHF,TGTGCCAGCAGCCCTAGCGGGGATCAGCCCCAGCATTTT
TRBV3-1,many,TRBJ1-2,15,-,CASSQASGRVGGYTF,TGTGCCAGCAGCCAAGCGTCAGGGAGGGTCGGCGGCTACACCTTC
TRBV29-1,few,TRBJ1-2,12,-,CSVVARQGGYTF,TGCAGCGTTGTGGCAAGGCAAGGGGGCTACACCTTC
TRBV5-1,-,TRBJ1-1,15,-,CASYPQSQTNTEAFF,TGCGCCAGCTATCCCCAATCTCAGACGAACACTGAAGCTTTCTTT
TRBV19,few,TRBJ2-2,18,TRBD1,CASSGDRASTTNTGELFF,TGTGCCAGTTCCGGGGACAGGGCCAGTACCACGAACACCGGGGAGCTGTTTTTT
TRBV27,many,TRBJ2-7,15,TRBD1,CASSLSGQGGGEQYF,TGTGCCAGCAGTTTATCGGGACAGGGAGGGGGGGAGCAGTACTTC
TRBV12-3/TRBV12-4,many,TRBJ2-5,15,-,CASSPPGTGRETQYF,TGTGCCAGCAGTCCACCGGGAACAGGCCGAGAGACCCAGTACTTC
TRBV7-1,-,TRBJ2-4,22,-,CASSSLRGPGGRRLVAKNIQYF,TGTGCCAGCAGTTCGCTTCGCGGCCCTGGAGGGCGGCGGTTAGTAGCCAAAAACATTCAGTACTTC
TRBV6-1,many,TRBJ1-2,11,-,CASSQEGGYTF,TGTGCCAGCAGTCAAGAGGGAGGCTACACCTTC
TRBV5-5,-,TRBJ2-5,16,-,CASSLKVGMGAETQYF,TGTGCCAGCAGCTTAAAGGTTGGGATGGGCGCAGAGACCCAGTACTTC
TRBV2,many,TRBJ1-2,12,-,CASSVVVRGYTF,TGTGCCAGCAGTGTTGTCGTGCGTGGCTACACCTTC
TRBV12-3/TRBV12-4,many,TRBJ2-5,15,TRBD2,CASSLGLAGEETQYF,TGTGCCAGCAGTCTCGGACTAGCGGGAGAAGAGACCCAGTACTTC
TRBV6-2/TRBV6-3,many,TRBJ2-2,16,TRBD2,CASRGTSGDYTGELFF,TGTGCCAGCAGGGGGACTAGCGGGGATTACACCGGGGAGCTGTTTTTT
TRBV7-3,few,TRBJ2-2,14,TRBD1,CASSSGTVTGELFF,TGTGCCAGCAGCTCCGGGACAGTCACCGGGGAGCTGTTTTTT
TRBV6-2/TRBV6-3,many,TRBJ1-5,16,-,CASSRRRIRRNQPQHF,TGTGCCAGCAGCCGACGGAGGATCAGACGCAATCAGCCCCAGCATTTT